This T cell receptor beta chain originates from a study of blood T cell repertoires in COVID-19. Overall study: From the United States, Italy and Spain came samples of acute and convalescent COVID-19. Nucleic acid was either cDNA or gDNA, and it came from T cells, B-cell-depleted T cells, or PBMCs.

This CDR3 is 12 amino acids long. Trimming took 2 bases from V and 10 from J, leaving 10 bases between them. Germline CDR1 is SGDLS and CDR2 is YYNGEE. Under the authors' procedure: Reference gene primers were amplified, and this amplification served to estimate nucleated cell counts. The assay was immunoSEQ multiplex PCR, and TCRdb's table has in-frame clones only and misses some. V and J calls and clone size follow that table, whereas D and trimming were derived from the DNA. This repertoire shows about 200,000 clones, under 90% found once; its top ten account for roughly 6.5%. The clonotype was recovered from a man aged 55 to 69 who had recovered from COVID-19. Sequenced input: peripheral blood. The gene calls are TRBV9 and TRBJ2-1; D is undetermined. In DNA form, the CDR3 reads TGTGCCAGCAGCGTGGCCTTCGGGGAGCAGTTCTTC. It translates to CASSVAFGEQFF.